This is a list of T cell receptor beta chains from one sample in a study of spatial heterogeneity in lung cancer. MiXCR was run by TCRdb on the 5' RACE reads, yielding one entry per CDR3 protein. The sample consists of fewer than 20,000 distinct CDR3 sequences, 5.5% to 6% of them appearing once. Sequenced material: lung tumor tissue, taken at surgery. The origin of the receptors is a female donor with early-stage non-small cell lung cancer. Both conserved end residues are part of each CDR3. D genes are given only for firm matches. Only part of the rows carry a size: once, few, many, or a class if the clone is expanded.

CDR3 protein: CSARDHRTPDLKETQYF
CDR3 DNA: TGCAGTGCTAGAGATCATCGGACACCCGACCTTAAAGAGACCCAGTACTTC
clone size: medium-sized
V gene: TRBV20-1
D gene: NA
J gene: TRBJ2-5

CDR3 protein: CASSLPGPYSPLHF
CDR3 DNA: TGTGCCAGCAGCTTGCCGGGACCCTATTCACCCCTCCACTTT
clone size: many
V gene: TRBV5-4
D gene: NA
J gene: TRBJ1-6

CDR3 protein: CASSVGEWTGELFF
CDR3 DNA: TGTGCCAGCAGCGTCGGAGAATGGACCGGGGAGCTGTTTTTT
clone size: NA
V gene: TRBV7-3
D gene: NA
J gene: TRBJ2-2

CDR3 protein: CASSQERQETQYF
CDR3 DNA: TGTGCCAGCAGCCAAGAGAGGCAGGAGACCCAGTACTTC
clone size: few
V gene: TRBV4-2
D gene: NA
J gene: TRBJ2-5

CDR3 protein: CSASGNTEAFF
CDR3 DNA: TGCAGTGCTAGTGGAAACACTGAAGCTTTCTTT
clone size: many
V gene: TRBV20-1
D gene: NA
J gene: TRBJ1-1

CDR3 protein: CASTSSRQSGEQYF
CDR3 DNA: TGTGCCAGTACCTCATCCCGACAATCTGGCGAGCAGTACTTC
clone size: many
V gene: TRBV19
D gene: NA
J gene: TRBJ2-7

CDR3 protein: CASSAGQGSTNEKLFF
CDR3 DNA: TGTGCCAGCAGCGCGGGACAGGGTTCAACTAATGAAAAACTGTTTTTT
clone size: many
V gene: TRBV5-5
D gene: TRBD1
J gene: TRBJ1-4

CDR3 protein: CATSRVGLAGGTGELFF
CDR3 DNA: TGTGCCACCAGCAGGGTGGGACTAGCGGGAGGCACCGGGGAGCTGTTTTTT
clone size: medium-sized
V gene: TRBV15
D gene: TRBD2
J gene: TRBJ2-2

CDR3 protein: CASSIGPSDEQYF
CDR3 DNA: TGTGCCAGCAGCATTGGGCCGTCCGACGAGCAGTACTTC
clone size: many
V gene: TRBV9
D gene: NA
J gene: TRBJ2-7

CDR3 protein: CASRPPKLLYNEQFF
CDR3 DNA: TGTGCCAGCAGACCCCCCAAACTCCTTTACAATGAGCAGTTCTTC
clone size: many
V gene: TRBV12-3/TRBV12-4
D gene: NA
J gene: TRBJ2-1

CDR3 protein: CASSKTSASSYNEQFF
CDR3 DNA: TGTGCCAGCAGCAAGACTAGCGCCAGCTCCTACAATGAGCAGTTCTTC
clone size: many
V gene: TRBV7-2
D gene: TRBD2
J gene: TRBJ2-1

CDR3 protein: CASSRQGRTDTQYF
CDR3 DNA: TGTGCCAGCAGCCGACAGGGTAGGACAGATACGCAGTATTTT
clone size: many
V gene: TRBV12-3/TRBV12-4
D gene: TRBD1
J gene: TRBJ2-3

CDR3 protein: CSARSPGTNYGYTF
CDR3 DNA: TGCAGTGCTAGATCCCCCGGGACAAACTATGGCTACACCTTC
clone size: many
V gene: TRBV20-1
D gene: NA
J gene: TRBJ1-2

CDR3 protein: CASSLAGRSYNEQFF
CDR3 DNA: TGTGCCAGCAGCTTGGCCGGGAGGTCCTACAATGAGCAGTTCTTC
clone size: many
V gene: TRBV5-4
D gene: TRBD2
J gene: TRBJ2-1

CDR3 protein: CSARPDRKETQYF
CDR3 DNA: TGCAGTGCTAGACCTGACAGGAAAGAGACCCAGTACTTC
clone size: few
V gene: TRBV20-1
D gene: NA
J gene: TRBJ2-5

CDR3 protein: CASSFSTSGSETQYF
CDR3 DNA: TGCGCCAGCAGCTTTTCCACTAGCGGATCAGAGACCCAGTACTTC
clone size: many
V gene: TRBV5-1
D gene: TRBD2
J gene: TRBJ2-5

CDR3 protein: CASSLDRTTDTQYF
CDR3 DNA: TGCGCCAGCAGCTTGGACAGGACCACAGATACGCAGTATTTT
clone size: few
V gene: TRBV5-1
D gene: NA
J gene: TRBJ2-3

CDR3 protein: CASRLTSGGTDTQYF
CDR3 DNA: TGTGCCAGCAGGTTGACTAGCGGGGGCACAGATACGCAGTATTTT
clone size: medium-sized
V gene: TRBV7-3
D gene: TRBD2
J gene: TRBJ2-3

CDR3 protein: CASSQDVKIETQYF
CDR3 DNA: TGTGCCAGCAGCCAAGATGTCAAGATAGAGACCCAGTACTTC
clone size: many
V gene: TRBV4-2
D gene: NA
J gene: TRBJ2-5

CDR3 protein: CASSLALEEEETQYF
CDR3 DNA: TGTGCCAGCAGCTTAGCGCTTGAAGAAGAAGAGACCCAGTACTTC
clone size: few
V gene: TRBV7-9
D gene: NA
J gene: TRBJ2-5

CDR3 protein: CASSPKLAGGPHEQFF
CDR3 DNA: TGTGCCAGCAGCCCCAAACTAGCGGGAGGGCCGCATGAGCAGTTCTTC
clone size: many
V gene: TRBV5-6
D gene: TRBD2
J gene: TRBJ2-1

CDR3 protein: CASQGQQNTEAFF
CDR3 DNA: TGTGCCAGCCAGGGGCAGCAGAACACGGAAGCTTTCTTT
clone size: few
V gene: TRBV12-3/TRBV12-4
D gene: NA
J gene: TRBJ1-1

CDR3 protein: CSANPGRGLETQYF
CDR3 DNA: TGCAGTGCCAACCCGGGACGGGGGCTGGAGACCCAGTACTTC
clone size: many
V gene: TRBV20-1
D gene: NA
J gene: TRBJ2-5

CDR3 protein: CASSASGTGLYEQYF
CDR3 DNA: TGTGCCAGCAGCGCCTCCGGGACAGGGCTCTACGAGCAGTACTTC
clone size: many
V gene: TRBV2
D gene: TRBD1
J gene: TRBJ2-7

CDR3 protein: CASSSSRGTGGFAEAFF
CDR3 DNA: TGTGCCAGCAGCTCCTCGAGAGGGACAGGGGGCTTCGCTGAAGCTTTCTTT
clone size: few
V gene: TRBV7-6
D gene: TRBD1
J gene: TRBJ1-1

CDR3 protein: CASRSAGKAFF
CDR3 DNA: TGTGCCAGCAGGTCCGCGGGGAAGGCTTTCTTT
clone size: many
V gene: TRBV3-1
D gene: NA
J gene: TRBJ1-1

CDR3 protein: CSVQGGYGYTF
CDR3 DNA: TGCAGTGTACAGGGAGGCTATGGCTACACCTTC
clone size: many
V gene: TRBV20-1
D gene: NA
J gene: TRBJ1-2

CDR3 protein: CATRSNSGTGELFF
CDR3 DNA: TGTGCCACCCGGAGTAACTCTGGCACCGGGGAGCTGTTTTTT
clone size: many
V gene: TRBV15
D gene: NA
J gene: TRBJ2-2

CDR3 protein: CASSRTSGRAAGELFF
CDR3 DNA: TGTGCCAGCAGCCGGACTAGCGGGAGGGCCGCCGGGGAGCTGTTTTTT
clone size: many
V gene: TRBV7-6
D gene: TRBD2
J gene: TRBJ2-2

CDR3 protein: CASSLARRDEKLFF
CDR3 DNA: TGCGCCAGCAGCTTGGCGCGGAGGGATGAAAAACTGTTTTTT
clone size: many
V gene: TRBV5-1
D gene: NA
J gene: TRBJ1-4

CDR3 protein: CASRRTRSSGELFF
CDR3 DNA: TGTGCCAGCAGGAGGACTCGTTCCTCCGGGGAGCTGTTTTTT
clone size: many
V gene: TRBV28
D gene: NA
J gene: TRBJ2-2

CDR3 protein: CASSPKAGDPLYAKNIQYF
CDR3 DNA: TGTGCCAGCAGCCCTAAAGCGGGAGACCCCCTTTATGCCAAAAACATTCAGTACTTC
clone size: many
V gene: TRBV21-1
D gene: NA
J gene: TRBJ2-4

CDR3 protein: CASSRRVGELFF
CDR3 DNA: TGTGCCAGCAGTCGGCGAGTCGGGGAGCTGTTTTTT
clone size: medium-sized
V gene: TRBV3-1
D gene: NA
J gene: TRBJ2-2

CDR3 protein: CASSPPGQGWYEQYF
CDR3 DNA: TGTGCCAGCAGCCCACCGGGACAGGGGTGGTACGAGCAGTACTTC
clone size: few
V gene: TRBV7-9
D gene: TRBD1
J gene: TRBJ2-7

CDR3 protein: CASLVLGNTEAFF
CDR3 DNA: TGTGCCAGCCTTGTGTTAGGGAACACTGAAGCTTTCTTT
clone size: NA
V gene: TRBV2
D gene: NA
J gene: TRBJ1-1

CDR3 protein: CASSLGLGIAGGPTDYNEQFF
CDR3 DNA: TGTGCCAGCAGCTTAGGGCTCGGGATCGCGGGAGGCCCGACAGACTACAATGAGCAGTTCTTC
clone size: many
V gene: TRBV7-8
D gene: TRBD2
J gene: TRBJ2-1

CDR3 protein: CAISDRGGYNEQFF
CDR3 DNA: TGTGCCATCAGTGATAGAGGGGGCTACAATGAGCAGTTCTTC
clone size: many
V gene: TRBV10-3
D gene: NA
J gene: TRBJ2-1

CDR3 protein: CASSGHQNTGELFF
CDR3 DNA: TGTGCCAGCAGTGGTCATCAGAACACCGGGGAGCTGTTTTTT
clone size: few
V gene: TRBV25-1
D gene: NA
J gene: TRBJ2-2

CDR3 protein: CAISEQLGETQYF
CDR3 DNA: TGTGCCATCAGTGAGCAGTTGGGAGAGACCCAGTACTTC
clone size: NA
V gene: TRBV10-3
D gene: NA
J gene: TRBJ2-5

CDR3 protein: CAWSTGTQETQYF
CDR3 DNA: TGTGCCTGGTCGACCGGGACTCAAGAGACCCAGTACTTC
clone size: many
V gene: TRBV30
D gene: NA
J gene: TRBJ2-5

CDR3 protein: CASSWRRNTEAFF
CDR3 DNA: TGTGCCAGCAGCTGGAGGCGGAACACTGAAGCTTTCTTT
clone size: many
V gene: TRBV7-3
D gene: NA
J gene: TRBJ1-1

CDR3 protein: CASQDRGHEQYF
CDR3 DNA: TGTGCCAGCCAGGACAGGGGGCACGAGCAGTACTTC
clone size: many
V gene: TRBV2
D gene: TRBD1
J gene: TRBJ2-7